This entry lists 30 T cell receptor beta chains sequenced from one sample in a study of blood T cell repertoires in COVID-19. Measured with immunoSEQ multiplex PCR; TCRdb has only the in-frame clones, and not every one. The data hold 180,000 or so clones, with approximately 86% observed a single time. Material for sequencing was peripheral blood. The source is a man in his 60s with acute or convalescent COVID-19.

The V gene is TRBV7-8, the J gene TRBJ2-3; D not resolved. This CDR3 has 15 residues. The V gene lost 5 bases and the J gene lost 1 base, with 13 bases spanning the gap. The V gene's germline CDR1 is SGHVS and CDR2 FQNEAQ. Here the CDR3 DNA reads TGTGCCAGCAGCCCCACTACGGCGGGCACAGATACGCAGTATTTT. Translation gives CASSPTTAGTDTQYF.

The chain employs TRBV28 and TRBJ2-7, with 8 bases matching TRBD2. Germline CDR1 MDHEN, CDR2 SYDVKM. Trimming cost V 7 bases and J 3 bases; bases outside gene matches: 14. CDR3 length equals 16 residues. The CDR3 spells CASTEGREGLFYEQYF. The CDR3 DNA follows: TGTGCCAGCACCGAGGGTCGGGAGGGCCTTTTCTACGAGCAGTACTTC.

The V gene is TRBV28, the J gene TRBJ1-4; maybe TRBD1 (6 bases). From germline, CDR1 is MDHEN and CDR2 SYDVKM. Trimming took 5 bases from V and 4 from J, leaving 11 bases between them. The CDR3 runs to 14 residues. CDR3 protein: CASSMDSHNEKLFF. The CDR3 nucleotides are TGTGCCAGCAGTATGGACAGTCATAATGAAAAACTGTTTTTT.

The rearrangement links TRBV10-3 to TRBJ1-2; 8 nucleotides line up with TRBD1. Germline V gives CDR1 ENHRY, CDR2 SYGVKD. V lost 0 bases and J lost 8; bases outside the gene matches: 5. This CDR3 contains 14 residues. CDR3 nucleotides: TGTGCCATCAGTGAGTCGCAGGGGGCCCGAGGCTACACCTTC. Translation: CAISESQGARGYTF.

This chain joins TRBV19 and TRBJ1-3; D unresolved. There are 14 residues in the CDR3. Trimming removed 7 bases at V and 4 bases at J, with 14 bases between. The germline gives CDR1 LNHDA, CDR2 SQIVND (reference sequence). CDR3 sequence reads: CASIPSTRGNTIYF. CDR3 sequence (DNA): TGTGCCAGTATCCCTTCCACGCGGGGAAACACCATATATTTT.

V and J are TRBV3-1 (or the pseudogene TRBV3-2) and TRBJ1-6; possibly TRBD1 for D (5 bases). With 4 bases removed from V and 9 bases from J, the gap between germline ends came to 19 bases. CDR1 LGHDT and CDR2 YNNKEL come from the germline V gene (reference sequence). The CDR3 has 16 amino acids. The CDR3 loop reads CASSLEPQGAVSPLHF. CDR3 sequence (DNA): TGTGCCAGCAGCCTGGAACCCCAGGGTGCGGTTTCACCCCTCCACTTT.

This clone was seen a handful of times. The V gene is TRBV11-2, the J gene TRBJ2-7; D is unclear. CDR1 SGHAT and CDR2 FQNNGV come from the germline V gene. V lost 1 base, J lost 6 bases, and 4 bases lay in between. The CDR3 has 11 residues. The CDR3 is CASSLVGEQYF. The DNA for the CDR3 is TGTGCCAGCAGCTTAGTCGGCGAGCAGTACTTC.

CDR3 bases: TGTGCCAGCAGCCCAGAGCCGACAGGGAACACTGAAGCTTTCTTT. This sequence encodes CASSPEPTGNTEAFF. The gene calls are TRBV11-3 and TRBJ1-1; a possible D gene is TRBD1 (6 bases). CDR3 length: 15 residues. The germline CDR1 and CDR2 sequences are SGHNT and YENEEA. With 5 bases removed from V and 1 base from J, the gap between germline ends came to 14 bases.

V and J are TRBV5-5 and TRBJ1-2; D uncertain. There are 12 residues in the CDR3. The germline V and J ends were trimmed by 0 bases and 8 bases, with 8 bases remaining between them. Germline CDR1 and CDR2: SGHKS and YYEKEE (reference sequence). CDR3 coding DNA: TGTGCCAGCAGCTTGGAACGGTTCGGCTACACCTTC. This codes for CASSLERFGYTF.

The chain carries TRBV9 and TRBJ2-7; a weak D match, TRBD1 (5 bases). V was cut by 0 bases and J by 0 bases, with 10 bases left in between. Germline V gene lookup returns CDR1 SGDLS and CDR2 YYNGEE. The CDR3 is 15 residues long. The CDR3 DNA sequence: TGTGCCAGCAGCGTAGGTAGGGGAAGCTCCTACGAGCAGTACTTC. The encoded protein is CASSVGRGSSYEQYF.

Only one count was recorded for this clone. The same CDR3 is also encoded by other DNA sequences in this sample. V and J are TRBV15 and TRBJ1-1; D call uncertain. Deletions cut 1 base from V and 1 base from J, with 7 bases between. The CDR3 has 14 amino acids. Germline CDR1 LNHNV, CDR2 YYDKDF (reference sequence). The CDR3 coding sequence is TGTGCCACCAGCAGAGCTACGGGGAACACTGAAGCTTTCTTT. Translating gives CATSRATGNTEAFF. Full variable domain (outside the CDR3, taken from reference TRBV15 and TRBJ1-1): DAMVIQNPRYQVTQFGKPVTLSCSQTLNHNVMYWYQQKSSQAPKLLFHYYDKDFNNEADTPDNFQSRRPNTSFCFLDIRSPGLGDTAMYLCATSRATGNTEAFFGQGTRLTVV.

The genes are TRBV10-1 and TRBJ2-1, with 12 bases fitting TRBD2. CDR1 is WNHNN and CDR2 is SYGVQD in the germline V gene (reference sequence). V shed 0 bases, J shed 5 bases, and the junction held 17 bases outside the gene matches. This CDR3 comprises 21 residues. The CDR3 spells CASSESTGHTWTSGTDNEQFF. The CDR3 DNA follows: TGCGCCAGCAGTGAGTCGACAGGGCACACGTGGACTAGCGGGACTGACAATGAGCAGTTCTTC.

J is TRBJ1-6 and V is TRBV5-1; a possible D gene is TRBD1 (6 bases). The CDR3 loop spans 16 amino acids. V lost 4 bases, J lost 7 bases, and 18 bases lay in between. CDR1 and CDR2 (germline): SGHRS, YFSETQ. The CDR3 sequence: CASSPEGRGVNSPLHF. CDR3 sequence (DNA): TGCGCCAGCAGCCCCGAGGGCAGGGGAGTAAATTCACCCCTCCACTTT.

The rearrangement uses TRBV7-3 and TRBJ1-3; 7 bases fit TRBD1. Losses at the gene ends were 4 bases for V and 2 bases for J; bases not matched to a gene: 5. The CDR3 is 15 residues long. Germline V CDR1 and CDR2: SGHTA, FQGTGA. CDR3 bases: TGTGCCAGCAGCTCGACAGGGTTGCCTGGAAACACCATATATTTT. Translation gives CASSSTGLPGNTIYF.

This clone was seen a handful of times. V is TRBV5-1 and J is TRBJ2-1; D is undetermined. V shed 4 bases and J shed 5 bases, with 16 bases lying between them. The CDR3 is made up of 15 amino acids. Germline V CDR1 and CDR2: SGHRS, YFSETQ. In DNA form, the CDR3 reads TGCGCCAGCAGCATTTCAGGCCCCCGAAACAATGAGCAGTTCTTC. Its protein product is CASSISGPRNNEQFF.

The chain recombines TRBV9 with TRBJ1-5; 9 bases match TRBD1. CDR1 and CDR2 (germline): SGDLS, YYNGEE. J lost 7 bases, V lost 3 bases, and 8 bases had no gene match. The CDR3 is made up of 15 amino acids. The CDR3 sequence is CASSARDRVDQPQHF. CDR3 nucleotides: TGTGCCAGCAGCGCCAGGGACAGGGTAGACCAGCCCCAGCATTTT.

This rearrangement joins TRBV11-2 to TRBJ1-3; D not resolved. Germline CDR1 reads SGHAT; CDR2 reads FQNNGV. CDR3 length: 13 residues. V was shortened by 1 base and J by 10 bases, with 11 bases between the two germline ends. The CDR3 DNA sequence: TGTGCCAGCAGCTTAGTTTACCGGGAGACCATATATTTT. It codes for CASSLVYRETIYF.

The chain couples TRBV7-9 to TRBJ1-1; TRBD1 matches at 7 bases. This CDR3 comprises 13 residues. Unmatched junction bases numbered 5, after V lost 6 bases and J lost 4 bases. Looked up from germline, CDR1 is SEHNR and CDR2 is FQNEAQ (reference sequence). The CDR3 nucleotides are TGTGCCAGCAGTCGACAGGGAGGCACTGAAGCTTTCTTT. It codes for CASSRQGGTEAFF. Based on the CDR3 plus reference TRBV7-9 and TRBJ1-1, the full variable domain is DTGVSQNPRHKITKRGQNVTFRCDPISEHNRLYWYRQTLGQGPEFLTYFQNEAQLEKSRLLSDRFSAERPKGSFSTLEIQRTEQGDSAMYLCASSRQGGTEAFFGQGTRLTVV.

The chain combines TRBV5-1 with TRBJ2-2; D may be TRBD1 (6 bases). The CDR3 contains 14 residues. The V end was cut by 2 bases, the J end by 4 bases, with 9 bases between. The V gene's germline CDR1 is SGHRS and CDR2 YFSETQ. The CDR3 DNA sequence: TGCGCCAGCAGCTTCAGGGGATCCACCGGGGAGCTGTTTTTT. Translated, it gives CASSFRGSTGELFF.

This chain uses TRBV4-1 with TRBJ2-1; 12 bases match TRBD2. V was clipped by 1 base and J by 7 bases; unmatched bases: 5. The germline gives CDR1 MGHRA, CDR2 YSYEKL. The CDR3 length is 16 residues. CDR3 DNA sequence: TGCGCCAGCAGCCAAGGTTCCCTAGCGGGAGGGAATGAGCAGTTCTTC. Translated, it gives CASSQGSLAGGNEQFF.

This clone came up a few times. The V gene is TRBV2, the J gene TRBJ1-4, with 10 nucleotides matching TRBD1. Per germline, CDR1 SNHLY and CDR2 FYNNEI. The V and J ends lost 4 bases and 8 bases, in that order; junction bases with no gene match: 7. CDR3 size: 15 residues. CDR3: CASSGDRGSGEKLFF. The CDR3 region has the DNA TGTGCCAGCAGTGGGGACAGGGGTTCAGGGGAAAAACTGTTTTTT.

The gene calls are TRBV28 and TRBJ1-6; tentative D call: TRBD1 (6 bases). V lost 6 bases, J lost 6 bases, and 15 bases lay in between. The CDR3 consists of 15 residues. CDR1 MDHEN and CDR2 SYDVKM come from the germline V gene. CDR3 DNA: TGTGCCAGCAGGAATCCCGGGGGGCTTAATTCACCCCTCCACTTT. Protein: CASRNPGGLNSPLHF.

This clone has a single count. The rearrangement uses TRBV5-1 and TRBJ1-4; 9 bases align to TRBD1. The CDR3 sequence is 13 residues long. The V and J ends lost 4 bases and 8 bases, in that order; junction bases with no gene match: 3. Germline V CDR1 and CDR2: SGHRS, YFSETQ. CDR3 in DNA: TGCGCCAGCAGCGTGGACAGGGGCGAAAAACTGTTTTTT. It specifies CASSVDRGEKLFF.

The V call is TRBV5-4, the J call TRBJ1-1; 10 bases map to TRBD1. Trimming at V came to 3 bases and at J to 0 bases, leaving 5 bases not matched to a gene. The germline V gene has CDR1 SGHNT and CDR2 YYREEE (reference sequence). The CDR3 is 16 amino acids. CDR3 amino acids: CASSYPGTGVNTEAFF. In nucleotides, the CDR3 is TGTGCCAGCAGCTACCCCGGGACAGGGGTGAACACTGAAGCTTTCTTT. The whole variable domain, remainder taken from reference TRBV5-4 and TRBJ1-1, is ETGVTQSPTHLIKTRGQQVTLRCSSQSGHNTVSWYQQALGQGPQFIFQYYREEENGRGNFPPRFSGLQFPNYSSELNVNALELDDSALYLCASSYPGTGVNTEAFFGQGTRLTVV.

The chain recombines TRBV11-2 with TRBJ1-4; 7 bases align to TRBD1. This CDR3 has 14 amino acids. J was trimmed by 10 bases and V by 3 bases; bases with no gene match: 8. The germline V gene encodes CDR1 SGHAT and CDR2 FQNNGV. Here the CDR3 DNA reads TGTGCCAGCAGCTTTGACAGGGCGTCTGGAAAACTGTTTTTT. As protein: CASSFDRASGKLFF.

The chain carries TRBV5-1 and TRBJ1-5, with 10 bases identical to TRBD1. Losses at the gene ends were 4 bases for V and 6 bases for J; bases not matched to a gene: 7. Germline loops: CDR1 SGHRS, CDR2 YFSETQ. CDR3 length equals 15 residues. The CDR3 reads CASSMTGGAGQPQHF. The CDR3 DNA follows: TGCGCCAGCAGCATGACAGGGGGCGCGGGTCAGCCCCAGCATTTT. Combining the CDR3 with reference TRBV5-1 and TRBJ1-5 gives the whole variable domain KAGVTQTPRYLIKTRGQQVTLSCSPISGHRSVSWYQQTPGQGLQFLFEYFSETQRNKGNFPGRFSGRQFSNSRSEMNVSTLELGDSALYLCASSMTGGAGQPQHFGDGTRLSIL.

The chain couples TRBV28 to TRBJ2-2; 10 bases are shared with TRBD2. The CDR3 spans 15 residues. From germline, CDR1 is MDHEN and CDR2 SYDVKM. The J segment lost 5 bases and the V segment lost 2 bases, leaving 2 bases of the junction unmatched. The CDR3 DNA reads as TGTGCCAGCAGTTTACTAGCGGGAGTGACCGGGGAGCTGTTTTTT. It yields the protein CASSLLAGVTGELFF.

This sequence joins TRBV6-5 and TRBJ2-1; 10 bases are a match to TRBD1. This CDR3 region has 15 residues. The trim removed 6 bases at V and 8 bases at J, leaving 10 bases unmatched. The germline V gene has CDR1 MNHEY and CDR2 SVGAGI. The DNA for the CDR3 is TGTGCCAGCAGCCCCCGGGACAGGGGAGTCCATGAGCAGTTCTTC. Translating gives CASSPRDRGVHEQFF.

The V call is TRBV24-1, the J call TRBJ2-1, with 7 bases aligning to TRBD2. J was trimmed by 5 bases and V by 7 bases; bases with no gene match: 10. The germline CDR1 and CDR2 sequences are KGHDR and SFDVKD. This CDR3 contains 15 residues. The CDR3 loop is CATSTTGGRDNEQFF. In DNA, the CDR3 is TGTGCCACCAGCACCACGGGGGGTCGGGACAATGAGCAGTTCTTC.

This chain joins TRBV18 and TRBJ2-1; D gene unclear. The CDR3 is 15 residues long. Trimming took 2 bases from V and 0 from J, leaving 8 bases between them. The germline CDR1 and CDR2 sequences are KGHSH and LQKENI. Here the CDR3 reads CASSPERSSYNEQFF. In nucleotides, the CDR3 is TGTGCCAGCTCACCAGAGAGGAGCTCCTACAATGAGCAGTTCTTC. The variable domain in full, with the rest retrieved from reference TRBV18 and TRBJ2-1, is NAGVMQNPRHLVRRRGQEARLRCSPMKGHSHVYWYRQLPEEGLKFMVYLQKENIIDESGMPKERFSAEFPKEGPSILRIQQVVRGDSAAYFCASSPERSSYNEQFFGPGTRLTVL.